Presented here are 15 T cell receptor beta chains from one specimen sequenced in a study of CD8+ T cells in alopecia areata. In each case, RNA was isolated and then reverse transcribed into cDNA as the sequencing template. Data came from immunoSEQ multiplex PCR; TCRdb stores just in-frame clones and leaves some out. The repertoire holds more than 95,000 clones, with around 60% as singletons. Treatment of the sample: oral pan-JAK inhibitor, 5-10 mg twice daily. The source was CD4+ T cells sorted from blood, collected at week 4, from a patient treated with tofacitinib. These receptor sequences come from a human donor with alopecia areata.

This sequence joins TRBV5-1 and TRBJ1-2; D not certain. The germline V and J ends were trimmed by 2 bases and 2 bases, with 7 bases remaining between them. CDR3 length equals 13 residues. The V gene's germline CDR1 is SGHRS and CDR2 YFSETQ. In DNA form, the CDR3 reads TGCGCCAGCAGCTTACGGGTAAACTATGGCTACACCTTC. Amino acids: CASSLRVNYGYTF.

This clone was counted at least ten times. This sequence joins TRBV6-5 and TRBJ2-2, with D possibly TRBD2 on 6 matching bases. Per germline, CDR1 MNHEY and CDR2 SVGAGI. Trimming took off 1 base at V and 2 bases at J, with 11 bases between the two ends. The CDR3 length is 16 residues. For the CDR3, the DNA is TGTGCCAGCAGTTACTTCACTAGCCTAAACACCGGGGAGCTGTTTTTT. Protein: CASSYFTSLNTGELFF.

The V gene is TRBV7-2, the J gene TRBJ2-5, with 8 bases lining up with TRBD1. The germline gives CDR1 SGHTA, CDR2 FQGNSA. The J segment lost 1 base and the V segment lost 4 bases, leaving 5 bases of the junction unmatched. This CDR3 comprises 15 residues. CDR3 residues: CASSSRTGFQETQYF. The CDR3 bases are TGTGCCAGCAGCTCCCGGACAGGGTTCCAAGAGACCCAGTACTTC.

This chain joins TRBV5-4 and TRBJ2-1; tentative D call: TRBD2 (6 bases). The CDR3 loop spans 15 amino acids. V lost 0 bases and J lost 0, with 7 bases in between. CDR1 SGHNT and CDR2 YYREEE come from the germline V gene (reference sequence). Here the CDR3 reads CASSLVEGSYNEQFF. The CDR3 DNA follows: TGTGCCAGCAGCTTGGTGGAGGGCTCCTACAATGAGCAGTTCTTC.

This sequence joins TRBV5-6 and TRBJ2-7; TRBD1 matches 7 bases. V dropped 2 bases and J dropped 0; count of bases not matched to a gene: 5. The CDR3 is made up of 15 amino acids. Germline lookup yields CDR1 SGHDT and CDR2 YYEEEE. CDR3 DNA sequence: TGTGCCAGCAGCTTCTGGGACAGTTCCTCCTACGAGCAGTACTTC. Residues: CASSFWDSSSYEQYF.

This chain connects TRBV19 to TRBJ1-5, with D possibly matching TRBD1 (6 bases). Trimming shortened V by 4 bases and J by 7 bases, and 23 bases separated the two germline ends. The CDR3 consists of 17 residues. Germline V gene data show CDR1 as LNHDA and CDR2 as SQIVND (reference sequence). The CDR3 protein is CASSTQRRGGAGQPQHF. CDR3 bases: TGTGCCAGTAGTACACAACGCCGTGGGGGGGCGGGGCAGCCCCAGCATTTT.

Ten or more counts support this clone. The chain is built from TRBV4-1 and TRBJ2-7; unclear D gene. Deletions cut 4 bases from V and 2 bases from J, with 12 bases between. In germline, CDR1 is MGHRA, CDR2 YSYEKL. CDR3 size: 14 residues. The CDR3 protein is CASSLKIGAYEQYF. CDR3 bases: TGCGCCAGCAGCCTGAAGATAGGTGCCTACGAGCAGTACTTC.

This chain connects TRBV27 to TRBJ2-1, with D perhaps TRBD2 (6 bases). The V end was cut by 6 bases, the J end by 7 bases, with 13 bases between. The CDR3 extends over 13 amino acids. The germline gives CDR1 MNHEY, CDR2 SMNVEV (reference sequence). DNA of the CDR3: TGTGCCAGCAGATGGGGGGATGTTAATGAGCAGTTCTTC. Its protein product is CASRWGDVNEQFF.

This clone has more than one count but fewer than ten. This chain uses TRBV9 with TRBJ2-3; possibly TRBD1 for D (5 bases). In germline, CDR1 is SGDLS, CDR2 YYNGEE. The CDR3 length is 13 residues. The germline V and J ends were trimmed by 3 bases and 3 bases, with 8 bases remaining between them. The CDR3 DNA is TGTGCCAGCAGCGCCAGACAGACAGATACGCAGTATTTT. Protein: CASSARQTDTQYF.

The rearrangement uses TRBV19 and TRBJ1-1; D gene unclear. This CDR3 region has 13 residues. Per germline, CDR1 LNHDA and CDR2 SQIVND (reference sequence). The V gene lost 2 bases and the J gene lost 1 base, with 5 bases spanning the gap. CDR3 nucleotides: TGTGCCAGTAGTATACGCGAGAACACTGAAGCTTTCTTT. Amino acids: CASSIRENTEAFF.

Points on this clone: A junction boundary mismatches the germline segment, possibly from a read error. The chain employs TRBV29-1 and TRBJ2-7; 8 nucleotides agree with TRBD2. This CDR3 is 13 amino acids long. CDR1 SQVTM and CDR2 ANQGSEA come from the germline V gene. CDR3 nucleotides: TGCAGCGTTGGCGGGGGGTTCTCCAACGAGCAGTACTTC. Residues: CSVGGGFSNEQYF.

J is TRBJ2-7 and V is TRBV4-1, with D possibly TRBD1 on 5 matching bases. Looked up from germline, CDR1 is MGHRA and CDR2 is YSYEKL. Deletions cut 1 base from V and 6 bases from J, with 19 bases between. This CDR3 spans 16 amino acids. The CDR3 is CASSQVTVRVNREQYF. The CDR3 DNA sequence: TGCGCCAGCAGCCAAGTCACGGTCAGGGTGAATCGCGAGCAGTACTTC.

This chain joins TRBV5-1 and TRBJ1-1, with D possibly matching TRBD1 (6 bases). Per germline, CDR1 SGHRS and CDR2 YFSETQ. The CDR3 length is 16 residues. V was cut by 0 bases and J by 2 bases, with 14 bases left in between. This CDR3 is CASSLAGRQDNTEAFF. In DNA, the CDR3 is TGCGCCAGCAGCTTGGCCGGTCGACAGGATAACACTGAAGCTTTCTTT.

The rearrangement uses TRBV30 and TRBJ2-1; D might be TRBD1 or TRBD2, each matching 5 bases. This CDR3 is built from 12 residues. With 3 bases removed from V and 6 bases from J, the gap between germline ends came to 9 bases. Germline-derived CDR1 and CDR2 are GTSNPN and SVGIG (reference sequence). The CDR3 loop is CAWRGETNEQFF. CDR3 sequence (DNA): TGTGCCTGGAGGGGGGAGACCAATGAGCAGTTCTTC.

This clone has more than one count but fewer than ten. The V and J genes are TRBV6-5 and TRBJ1-2, with a possible D match to TRBD1 (5 bases). Trimming stripped 6 bases from V and 3 bases from J, with 11 bases between. The CDR3 is made up of 13 amino acids. CDR1 is MNHEY and CDR2 is SVGAGI in the germline V gene. The CDR3 sequence is CASSFDRHYGYTF. The CDR3 DNA sequence: TGTGCCAGCAGCTTCGACAGACACTATGGCTACACCTTC.